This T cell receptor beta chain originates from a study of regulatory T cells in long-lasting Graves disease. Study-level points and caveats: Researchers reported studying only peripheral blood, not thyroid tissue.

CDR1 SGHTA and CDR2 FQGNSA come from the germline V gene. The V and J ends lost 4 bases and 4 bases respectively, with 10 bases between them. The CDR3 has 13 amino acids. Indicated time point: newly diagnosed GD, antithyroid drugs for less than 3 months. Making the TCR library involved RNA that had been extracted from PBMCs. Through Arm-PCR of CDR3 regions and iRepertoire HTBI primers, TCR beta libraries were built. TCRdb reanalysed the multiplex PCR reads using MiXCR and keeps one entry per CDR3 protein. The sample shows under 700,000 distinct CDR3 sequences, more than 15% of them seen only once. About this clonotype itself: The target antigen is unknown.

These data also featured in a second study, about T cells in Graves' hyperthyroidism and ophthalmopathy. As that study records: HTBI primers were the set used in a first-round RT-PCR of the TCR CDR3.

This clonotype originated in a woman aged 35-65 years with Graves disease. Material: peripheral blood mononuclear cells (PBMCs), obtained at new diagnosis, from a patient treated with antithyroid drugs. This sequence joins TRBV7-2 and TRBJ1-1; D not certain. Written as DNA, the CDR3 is TGTGCCAGCAGCTCTAGAGTCCCCACTGAAGCTTTCTTT. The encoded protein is CASSSRVPTEAFF.